These 15 T cell receptor beta chains were sequenced from one sample in a study of blood T cell repertoires in COVID-19. Data came from immunoSEQ multiplex PCR; TCRdb stores just in-frame clones and leaves some out. The sample lists about 140,000 clones; 60% to 80% were seen once. Sequencing was carried out using PBMCs or T cells enriched from blood (not recorded which). The receptor set was obtained from a woman in her forties or fifties who had recovered from COVID-19.

In nucleotides, the CDR3 is TGTGCCAGCAGATTTGAAGAGATGCCTTACAATGAGCAGTTCTTC. As protein: CASRFEEMPYNEQFF. V usage is TRBV28 and J usage is TRBJ2-1; no definite D call. The CDR3 has 15 amino acids. The V end was cut by 6 bases, the J end by 4 bases, with 16 bases between. Germline CDR1 and CDR2: MDHEN and SYDVKM. The full variable domain, rest sourced from reference TRBV28 and TRBJ2-1, is DVKVTQSSRYLVKRTGEKVFLECVQDMDHENMFWYRQDPGLGLRLIYFSYDVKMKEKGDIPEGYSVSREKKERFSLILESASTNQTSMYLCASRFEEMPYNEQFFGPGTRLTVL.

The rearrangement uses TRBV19 and TRBJ1-5; possible D gene TRBD1, 6 bases. This CDR3 has 13 amino acids. Germline-derived CDR1 and CDR2 are LNHDA and SQIVND (reference sequence). The germline V and J ends were trimmed by 7 bases and 7 bases, with 14 bases remaining between them. This CDR3 reads CASTLGGGQPQHF. Written as DNA, the CDR3 is TGTGCCAGTACCTTAGGGGGGGGACAGCCCCAGCATTTT.

The V gene is TRBV6-2 or TRBV6-3, the J gene TRBJ1-3; 8 nucleotides agree with TRBD1. The CDR3 is made up of 16 amino acids. The J segment lost 6 bases and the V segment lost 2 bases, leaving 9 bases of the junction unmatched. The germline V gene encodes CDR1 MNHEY and CDR2 SVGEGT. In nucleotides, the CDR3 is TGTGCCAGCAGTTACCCGAAGGACAGGGTTGAAAACACCATATATTTT. Amino acids: CASSYPKDRVENTIYF.

This clone has a single count. This chain uses TRBV28 with TRBJ1-4; D unresolved. The germline V gene encodes CDR1 MDHEN and CDR2 SYDVKM. The CDR3 covers 11 residues. Trimming removed 10 bases from V and 7 bases from J, with 10 bases in between. The DNA for the CDR3 is TGTGCCACCACTCTCGGTGAAAAACTGTTTTTT. Protein product: CATTLGEKLFF.

The chain has TRBV11-2 and TRBJ2-1, with 10 bases lining up with TRBD2. Germline assignment: CDR1 SGHAT and CDR2 FQNNGV. Trimming removed 5 bases from V and 7 bases from J; junction bases left unmatched: 8. This CDR3 has 15 residues. The CDR3 loop reads CASSVPSGSVNEQFF. The CDR3 bases are TGTGCCAGCAGCGTTCCTAGCGGGAGTGTTAATGAGCAGTTCTTC.

The rearrangement joins TRBV20-1 to TRBJ2-1; 13 bases map to TRBD2. In germline, CDR1 is DFQATT, CDR2 SNEGSKA (reference sequence). J lost 2 bases, V lost 3 bases, and 4 bases had no gene match. This CDR3 spans 16 amino acids. This chain's CDR3 is CSASPGLAGAYNEQFF. CDR3 sequence (DNA): TGCAGTGCTAGTCCTGGACTAGCGGGGGCCTACAATGAGCAGTTCTTC.

This chain connects TRBV30 to TRBJ1-2; possibly TRBD1 for D (5 bases). Trimming took off 0 bases at V and 4 bases at J, with 12 bases between the two ends. The V gene's germline CDR1 is GTSNPN and CDR2 SVGIG (reference sequence). This CDR3 has 14 residues. The CDR3 protein is CAWSVQAGPYGYTF. Written as DNA, the CDR3 is TGTGCCTGGAGTGTACAGGCAGGCCCCTATGGCTACACCTTC.

This clone appeared a few times. The chain combines TRBV7-9 with TRBJ1-3; D not resolved. Trimming took off 2 bases at V and 0 bases at J, with 14 bases between the two ends. The germline gives CDR1 SEHNR, CDR2 FQNEAQ (reference sequence). This CDR3 has 17 amino acids. CDR3 sequence: CASSLSSTLFSGNTIYF. The CDR3 DNA sequence: TGTGCCAGCAGCTTAAGTTCCACTTTGTTCTCTGGAAACACCATATATTTT.

The chain recombines TRBV7-3 with TRBJ2-1; 7 positions agree with TRBD1. The CDR3 has 15 residues. Germline V lookup: CDR1 SGHTA, CDR2 FQGTGA. V lost 2 bases, J lost 9 bases, and 10 bases stayed unmatched. Here the CDR3 DNA reads TGTGCCAGCAGCTTACCTGGGGGCGCAGGGGGTGAGCAGTTCTTC. Amino acids: CASSLPGGAGGEQFF.

This clone occurred once. V gene TRBV10-3 combines with J gene TRBJ2-1; tentatively, D is TRBD2 (5 bases). Trimming removed 6 bases from V and 0 bases from J, with 9 bases in between. The CDR3 consists of 14 residues. In germline, CDR1 is ENHRY, CDR2 SYGVKD. In DNA, the CDR3 is TGTGCCATCAGGGGAGTCAGCTCCTACAATGAGCAGTTCTTC. Its protein is CAIRGVSSYNEQFF.

The chain uses TRBV7-6 and TRBJ2-7; TRBD1 might be the D (6 bases). The CDR3 extends over 18 amino acids. V was clipped by 0 bases and J by 0 bases, with 18 bases between them. Germline CDR1 SGHVS, CDR2 FNYEAQ. CDR3 nucleotides: TGTGCCAGCAGCTTAGCGCCGTATCAGGGGAAGAGCTCCTACGAGCAGTACTTC. Encoded protein: CASSLAPYQGKSSYEQYF.

This clone was counted a few times. V is TRBV7-8 and J is TRBJ1-4; D is possibly TRBD1 (6 bases). Per the germline V gene, CDR1 is SGHVS and CDR2 is FQNEAQ. The CDR3 length is 14 residues. V shed 1 base and J shed 8 bases, with 11 bases lying between them. The CDR3 loop reads CASSLGTVREKLFF. The CDR3 DNA reads TGTGCCAGCAGCTTAGGGACAGTTCGGGAAAAACTGTTTTTT.

The gene calls are TRBV19 and TRBJ2-1; TRBD2 might be the D (6 bases). V was trimmed by 8 bases and J by 4 bases, leaving 21 bases between them. Germline assignment: CDR1 LNHDA and CDR2 SQIVND (reference sequence). The CDR3 spans 16 residues. The CDR3 spells CASSYEYSGTYNEQFF. The CDR3 nucleotides are TGTGCCAGTTCCTATGAGTATAGCGGAACTTACAATGAGCAGTTCTTC.

The chain joins TRBV28 to TRBJ2-3; a weak D match, TRBD2 (5 bases). Per germline, CDR1 MDHEN and CDR2 SYDVKM. The CDR3 sequence is 15 residues long. The V and J ends lost 1 base and 3 bases respectively, with 11 bases between them. The CDR3 sequence is CASSLSDFPTDTQYF. CDR3 nucleotides: TGTGCCAGCAGTTTATCGGACTTCCCGACAGATACGCAGTATTTT. The whole variable domain, filled in from reference TRBV28 and TRBJ2-3, reads DVKVTQSSRYLVKRTGEKVFLECVQDMDHENMFWYRQDPGLGLRLIYFSYDVKMKEKGDIPEGYSVSREKKERFSLILESASTNQTSMYLCASSLSDFPTDTQYFGPGTRLTVL.

This chain connects TRBV25-1 to TRBJ1-6; 8 bases agree with TRBD1. The CDR3 spans 15 residues. The germline gives CDR1 MGHDK, CDR2 SYGVNS. Germline trimming cut 10 bases from V and 7 bases from J; bases unmatched to any gene: 12. In nucleotides, the CDR3 is TGTGCCACCCAGACAGGGGAAGGGACGAATTCACCCCTCCACTTT. It codes for CATQTGEGTNSPLHF.